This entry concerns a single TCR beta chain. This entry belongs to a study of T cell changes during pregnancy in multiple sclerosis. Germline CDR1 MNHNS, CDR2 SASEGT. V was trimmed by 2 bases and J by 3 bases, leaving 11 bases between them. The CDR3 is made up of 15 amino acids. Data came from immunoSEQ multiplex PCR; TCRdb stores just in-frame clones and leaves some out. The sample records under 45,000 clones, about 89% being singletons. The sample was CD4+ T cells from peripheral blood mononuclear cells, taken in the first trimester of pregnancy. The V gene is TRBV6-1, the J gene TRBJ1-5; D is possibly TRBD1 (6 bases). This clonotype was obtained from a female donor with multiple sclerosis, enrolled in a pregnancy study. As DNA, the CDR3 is TGTGCCAGCAGTGAAAGGGGGACGGTCAATCAGCCCCAGCATTTT. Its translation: CASSERGTVNQPQHF.